The entry below describes one TCR beta chain. Germline values: CDR1 ENHRY, CDR2 SYGVKD. The CDR3 sequence is 15 residues long. V lost 3 bases, J lost 6 bases, and 15 bases lay in between. These data belong to a study of blood T cell repertoires in COVID-19. Overall study: Whether acute or convalescent, the COVID-19 samples came from the United States, Italy and Spain.

How the authors handled the data: Amplification of reference gene primers was used by the study to estimate nucleated cell counts. TCRdb's copy holds only in-frame clones and misses some; the assay was immunoSEQ multiplex PCR. The V and J calls and clone size were taken over from that table, and D and trimming were inferred from the DNA. The data contain roughly 100,000 clones, over 75% of them singletons. The specimen was peripheral blood. The sequence derives from an elderly man with acute or convalescent COVID-19. The chain carries TRBV10-3 and TRBJ2-1; D possibly corresponds to TRBD1 (6 bases). The CDR3 region has the DNA TGTGCCATCAGTGATTCGACTCTAGGGGGCAATGAGCAGTTCTTC. Its translation is CAISDSTLGGNEQFF.